The 8 T cell receptor beta chains below were found in one sample sequenced in a study of blood T cell repertoires in COVID-19. Repertoires were generated with immunoSEQ multiplex PCR, while TCRdb's copy carries only in-frame clones and drops some. The profile shows 130,000 or so clones, about four fifths of them singletons. The material sequenced was PBMCs or T cells enriched from blood (not recorded which). All receptors come from a man aged 50-60 years who had recovered from COVID-19.

The V call is TRBV7-8, the J call TRBJ1-6; TRBD1 matches at 8 bases. This CDR3 is built from 17 residues. Unmatched junction bases numbered 5, after V lost 4 bases and J lost 0 bases. The germline gives CDR1 SGHVS, CDR2 FQNEAQ. The CDR3 DNA follows: TGTGCCAGCAGCTACAAGGACAGGGCCTCCTATAATTCACCCCTCCACTTT. Protein product: CASSYKDRASYNSPLHF.

The chain links TRBV7-6 to TRBJ2-2; D is unclear. Per germline, CDR1 SGHVS and CDR2 FNYEAQ. V shed 7 bases and J shed 1 base, with 10 bases lying between them. The CDR3 spans 14 residues. CDR3 sequence reads: CASTSGLNTGELFF. DNA of the CDR3: TGTGCCAGCACCTCCGGGTTGAACACCGGGGAGCTGTTTTTT.

CDR3 in DNA: TGTGCCAGCAGCCTACTAGCGTCAAGCACAGATACGCAGTATTTT. It translates to CASSLLASSTDTQYF. The chain recombines TRBV7-3 with TRBJ2-3; TRBD2 aligns across 7 bases. Germline CDR1 is SGHTA and CDR2 is FQGTGA. The CDR3 is 15 residues long. The V gene end was trimmed by 5 bases and the J gene end by 0 bases; junction bases not matched to a gene: 5.

The chain joins TRBV11-3 to TRBJ2-3; 11 bases match TRBD1. Unmatched junction bases numbered 2, after V lost 5 bases and J lost 1 base. Per germline, CDR1 SGHNT and CDR2 YENEEA. The CDR3 has 15 amino acids. This chain's CDR3 is CASSPGQGGTDTQYF. DNA for the CDR3: TGTGCCAGCAGCCCGGGACAGGGGGGCACAGATACGCAGTATTTT. Together with reference TRBV11-3 and TRBJ2-3, the CDR3 gives the full variable domain: EAGVVQSPRYKIIEKKQPVAFWCNPISGHNTLYWYLQNLGQGPELLIRYENEEAVDDSQLPKDRFSAERLKGVDSTLKIQPAELGDSAVYLCASSPGQGGTDTQYFGPGTRLTVL.

This chain connects TRBV12-3 or TRBV12-4 to TRBJ1-2; TRBD1 agrees at 7 bases. The CDR3 loop spans 13 amino acids. V was pared by 5 bases and J by 4 bases, with 4 bases of the junction left unmatched. The CDR3 sequence is CASSPGTVYGYTF. The CDR3 DNA follows: TGTGCCAGCAGTCCTGGGACAGTCTATGGCTACACCTTC.

The V call is TRBV29-1, the J call TRBJ2-2; 9 bases agree with TRBD1. CDR1 is SQVTM, CDR2 ANQGSEA, per germline. The CDR3 loop spans 14 amino acids. Trimming took 5 bases from V and 0 from J; bases not matched to a gene: 1. DNA for the CDR3: TGCAGCGTTAGACAGGGGGCGAACACCGGGGAGCTGTTTTTT. Its protein product is CSVRQGANTGELFF.

V is TRBV4-1 and J is TRBJ2-5; TRBD2 agrees at 8 bases. The CDR3 runs to 15 residues. With 5 bases clipped from V and 2 bases from J, the junction kept 7 bases outside the gene matches. Germline CDR1 and CDR2: MGHRA and YSYEKL. CDR3 coding DNA: TGCGCCAGCAGCTCGGGAGCGGGGGTACAAGAGACCCAGTACTTC. Translating gives CASSSGAGVQETQYF.

The gene calls are TRBV5-1 and TRBJ2-7; 11 bases fit TRBD1. V lost 4 bases to trimming and J lost 3 bases; unmatched junction nucleotides: 9. The germline V gene has CDR1 SGHRS and CDR2 YFSETQ. The CDR3 has 16 amino acids. The CDR3: CASSERWDRGDYEQYF. The CDR3 coding sequence is TGCGCCAGCAGCGAACGGTGGGACAGGGGGGACTACGAGCAGTACTTC.